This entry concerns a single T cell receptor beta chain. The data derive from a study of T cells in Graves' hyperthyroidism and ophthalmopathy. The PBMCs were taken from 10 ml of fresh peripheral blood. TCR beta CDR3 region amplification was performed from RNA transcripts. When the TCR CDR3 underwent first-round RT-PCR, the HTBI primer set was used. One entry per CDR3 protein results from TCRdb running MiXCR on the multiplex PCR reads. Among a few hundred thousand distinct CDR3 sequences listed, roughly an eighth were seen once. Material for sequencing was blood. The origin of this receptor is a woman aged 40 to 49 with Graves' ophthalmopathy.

The CDR3 DNA is TGCAGTGCTAGATCCCAGCGGGGCACAGATACGCAGTATTTT. Translating it yields CSARSQRGTDTQYF. This sequence joins TRBV20-1 and TRBJ2-3; tentatively, D is TRBD2 (6 bases). This CDR3 contains 14 residues. The germline V gene has CDR1 DFQATT and CDR2 SNEGSKA (reference sequence). V was trimmed by 2 bases and J by 1 base, leaving 10 bases between them.